This T cell receptor (beta chain) emerged from a study of T cell repertoires in cytomegalovirus infection. Overall study context: In public TCR beta signatures, there were indications of both CMV infection and matching HLA type.

TCRdb fed the reads into MiXCR, producing one record per CDR3 protein. This sample has 200,000 to 250,000 distinct CDR3 sequences, with approximately 13% found just once. This clonotype turned up a few times. What it binds is not known. Germline CDR1 and CDR2: SQVTM and ANQGSEA. There are 14 residues in the CDR3. V shed 3 bases and J shed 4 bases, with 15 bases lying between them. Study-level points and caveats: Clonotypes of TCR beta that were HLA-C-restricted and CMV-specific dominated the ex vivo response. Carriage of CMV together with the relevant HLA was identifiable through cumulative public TCR beta family frequency.

The receptor was isolated from a human donor in good health (CMV status not recorded). Some clones in this sample may be carry-over from other donors' samples. Sequencing used PBMCs. This rearrangement joins TRBV29-1 to TRBJ1-1; D ambiguous. The CDR3 nucleotides read TGCAGCGTTGAGTATGCCGCCGGAGGCACTGAAGCTTTCTTT. It specifies CSVEYAAGGTEAFF.